This is a list of T cell receptor beta chains from one sample in a study of T cell responses to AZD1222 COVID-19 vaccine. The data were produced by immunoSEQ multiplex PCR, yet TCRdb's version contains in-frame clones alone and is incomplete. The sample has about 140,000 clones, approximately 90% seen once. Sample: peripheral blood, taken on day 0 of AZD1222 vaccination. Receptors originate from an adult in good health. The CDR3 runs from the conserved cysteine through the conserved F or W. Each record gives: clone size, J gene, D gene, V gene, CDR3 protein, CDR3 DNA. D genes are given only for firm matches. Only some rows state a clone size, as once, few, many or a class for expanded clones.

NA,TRBJ2-6,NA,TRBV7-9,CASSLGPGNPPGANVLTF,TGTGCCAGCAGCTTAGGGCCAGGGAATCCTCCTGGGGCCAACGTCCTGACTTTC
NA,TRBJ1-2,NA,TRBV18,CASSQEPEYGYTF,TGTGCCAGCTCACAGGAGCCTGAGTATGGCTACACCTTC
NA,TRBJ2-3,NA,TRBV4-1,CASSQLATSTDTQYF,TGCGCCAGCAGCCAGCTAGCGACTAGCACAGATACGCAGTATTTT
once,TRBJ1-1,NA,TRBV29-1,CSVGSQGNTEAFF,TGCAGCGTTGGTTCCCAGGGGAACACTGAAGCTTTCTTT
NA,TRBJ1-1,NA,TRBV7-9,CATSDLGTEAFF,TGTGCCACCAGTGACCTCGGGACAGAAGCTTTCTTT
NA,TRBJ2-2,TRBD2,TRBV7-2,CASRVAGGNTGELFF,TGTGCCAGCAGGGTAGCGGGGGGCAACACCGGGGAGCTGTTTTTT
NA,TRBJ1-2,NA,TRBV29-1,CSVVDRDPYGYTF,TGCAGCGTTGTGGACAGAGACCCCTATGGCTACACCTTC
NA,TRBJ1-4,NA,TRBV19,CASGRTGGNEKLFF,TGTGCCAGTGGACGGACGGGTGGTAATGAAAAACTGTTTTTT
NA,TRBJ1-5,TRBD1,TRBV27,CASSPTGWANQPQHF,TGTGCCAGCAGCCCGACAGGGTGGGCCAATCAGCCCCAGCATTTT
once,TRBJ1-2,NA,TRBV7-9,CASSSRQAREYGYTF,TGTGCCAGCAGCAGTAGACAGGCCCGAGAGTATGGCTACACCTTC
NA,TRBJ2-4,TRBD2,TRBV18,CASSPPGGVAKNIQYF,TGTGCCAGCTCACCACCGGGGGGGGTAGCCAAAAACATTCAGTACTTC
few,TRBJ2-7,NA,TRBV7-8,CASSLNQRGYEQYF,TGTGCCAGCAGCTTAAATCAACGGGGTTACGAGCAGTACTTC
NA,TRBJ1-1,NA,TRBV2,CASSEEGWAEAFF,TGTGCCAGCAGTGAAGAGGGTTGGGCTGAAGCTTTCTTT
NA,TRBJ1-1,NA,TRBV6-2/TRBV6-3,CASSYLAEAFF,TGTGCCAGCAGTTATCTTGCTGAAGCTTTCTTT
few,TRBJ2-7,NA,TRBV14,CASSHASYEQYF,TGTGCCAGCAGCCATGCTTCCTACGAGCAGTACTTC
NA,TRBJ1-5,NA,TRBV27,CASSFGTNQPQHF,TGTGCCAGCAGTTTCGGAACAAATCAGCCCCAGCATTTT
few,TRBJ1-1,NA,TRBV30,CAWSVRRGLSRTEAFF,TGTGCCTGGAGTGTACGTAGGGGACTATCGCGGACTGAAGCTTTCTTT
NA,TRBJ2-3,TRBD1,TRBV6-6,CASSNRQGTFADTQYF,TGTGCCAGCAGTAATCGACAGGGAACGTTCGCAGATACGCAGTATTTT
NA,TRBJ2-7,NA,TRBV5-1,CASSLQGHSYEQYF,TGCGCCAGCAGCTTGCAGGGTCACTCCTACGAGCAGTACTTC